This T cell receptor beta chain derives from a study of beta chain features in type 1 diabetes. Study-level findings and limits: In all four CD4+ subsets, TCRB CDR3 length was significantly, moderately reduced in type 1 diabetes.

The authors reverse transcribed all of the isolated RNA, so sequencing captured expressed TCRB transcripts. TCRdb's copy holds only in-frame clones and misses some; the assay was immunoSEQ multiplex PCR. The sample lists about 240,000 clones, roughly 14% seen once, with around 0.019% in the top ten. The CDR3 totals 14 residues. The junction had 0 bases not matched to a gene; V was cut back by 3 bases and J by 1 base. CDR1 and CDR2 from the germline V gene are GTSNPN and SVGIG (reference sequence). This clone was recorded a few times. As yet, its antigen is unknown. The source of this sequence is a man between 25 and 39 years old with type 1 diabetes. What was sequenced was naive CD4+ T cells from blood. This chain connects TRBV30 to TRBJ1-5, with 10 bases fitting TRBD1. The DNA of the CDR3 is TGTGCCTGGAGGGGACAGGGGAGCAATCAGCCCCAGCATTTT. This sequence encodes CAWRGQGSNQPQHF.